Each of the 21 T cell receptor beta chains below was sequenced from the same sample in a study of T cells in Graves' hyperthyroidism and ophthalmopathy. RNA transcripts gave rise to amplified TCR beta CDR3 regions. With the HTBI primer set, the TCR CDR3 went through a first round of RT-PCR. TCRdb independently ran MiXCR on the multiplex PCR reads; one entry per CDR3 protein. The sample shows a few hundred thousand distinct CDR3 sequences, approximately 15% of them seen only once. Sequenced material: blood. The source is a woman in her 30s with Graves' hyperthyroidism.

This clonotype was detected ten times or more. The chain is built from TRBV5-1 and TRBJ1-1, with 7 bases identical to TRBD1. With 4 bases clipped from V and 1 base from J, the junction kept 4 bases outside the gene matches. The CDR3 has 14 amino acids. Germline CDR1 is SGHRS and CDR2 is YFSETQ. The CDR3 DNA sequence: TGCGCCAGCAGCCAAGGACAGGCGAACACTGAAGCTTTCTTT. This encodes CASSQGQANTEAFF. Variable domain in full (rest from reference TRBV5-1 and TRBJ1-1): KAGVTQTPRYLIKTRGQQVTLSCSPISGHRSVSWYQQTPGQGLQFLFEYFSETQRNKGNFPGRFSGRQFSNSRSEMNVSTLELGDSALYLCASSQGQANTEAFFGQGTRLTVV.

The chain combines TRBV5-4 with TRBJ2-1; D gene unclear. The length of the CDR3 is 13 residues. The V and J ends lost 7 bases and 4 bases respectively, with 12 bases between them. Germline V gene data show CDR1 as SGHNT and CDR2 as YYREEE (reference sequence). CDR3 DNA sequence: TGTGCCAGCGGCGGACCTGATTACAATGAGCAGTTCTTC. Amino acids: CASGGPDYNEQFF.

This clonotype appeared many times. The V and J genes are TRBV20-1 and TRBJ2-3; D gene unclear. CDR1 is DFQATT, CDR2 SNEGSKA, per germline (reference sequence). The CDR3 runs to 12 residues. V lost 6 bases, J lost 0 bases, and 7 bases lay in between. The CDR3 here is CSAPESTDTQYF. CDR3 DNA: TGCAGTGCACCGGAGAGCACAGATACGCAGTATTTT.

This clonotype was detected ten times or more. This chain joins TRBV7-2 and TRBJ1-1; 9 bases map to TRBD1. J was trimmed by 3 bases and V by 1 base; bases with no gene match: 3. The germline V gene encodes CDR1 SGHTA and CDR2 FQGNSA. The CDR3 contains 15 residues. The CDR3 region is CASSLDRGLDTEAFF. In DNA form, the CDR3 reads TGTGCCAGCAGCTTAGACAGGGGGCTTGACACTGAAGCTTTCTTT.

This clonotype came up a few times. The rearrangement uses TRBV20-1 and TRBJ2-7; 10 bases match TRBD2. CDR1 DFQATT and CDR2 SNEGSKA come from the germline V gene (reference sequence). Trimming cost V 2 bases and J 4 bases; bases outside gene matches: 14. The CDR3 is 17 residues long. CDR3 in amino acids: CSARPRLAGVRHYEQYF. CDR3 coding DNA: TGCAGTGCTAGACCGCGCCTAGCGGGAGTGCGTCATTACGAGCAGTACTTC.

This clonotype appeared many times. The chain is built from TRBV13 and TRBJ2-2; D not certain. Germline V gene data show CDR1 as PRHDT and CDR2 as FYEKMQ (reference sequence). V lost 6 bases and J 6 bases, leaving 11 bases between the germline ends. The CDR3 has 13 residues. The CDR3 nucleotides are TGTGCCAGCAGTTGGGCCGACGCCGGGGAGCTGTTTTTT. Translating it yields CASSWADAGELFF.

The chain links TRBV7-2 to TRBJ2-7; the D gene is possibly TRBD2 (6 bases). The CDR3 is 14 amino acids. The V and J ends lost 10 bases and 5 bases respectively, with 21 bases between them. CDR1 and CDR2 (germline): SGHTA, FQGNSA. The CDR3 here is CATSSAGPTNEQYF. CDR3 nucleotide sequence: TGTGCCACGAGTTCGGCGGGGCCCACTAACGAGCAGTACTTC.

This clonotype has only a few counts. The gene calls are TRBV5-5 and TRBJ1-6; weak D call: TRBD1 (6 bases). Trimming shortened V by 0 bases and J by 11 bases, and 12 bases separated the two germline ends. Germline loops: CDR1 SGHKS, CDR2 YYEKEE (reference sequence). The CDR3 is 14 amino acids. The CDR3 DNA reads TGTGCCAGCAGCTTGGCTTACGGGGGCGCACCCCTCCACTTT. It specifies CASSLAYGGAPLHF.

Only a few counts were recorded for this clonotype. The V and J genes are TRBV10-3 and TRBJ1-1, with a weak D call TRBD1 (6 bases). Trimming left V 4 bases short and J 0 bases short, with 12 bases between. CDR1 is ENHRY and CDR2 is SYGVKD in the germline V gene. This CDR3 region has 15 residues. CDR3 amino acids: CAISGQALMNTEAFF. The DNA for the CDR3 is TGTGCCATCAGTGGACAGGCCCTCATGAACACTGAAGCTTTCTTT.

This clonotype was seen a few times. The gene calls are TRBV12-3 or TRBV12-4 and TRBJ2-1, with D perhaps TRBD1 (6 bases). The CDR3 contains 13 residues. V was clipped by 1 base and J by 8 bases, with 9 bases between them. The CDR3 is CASSLGGGYEQFF. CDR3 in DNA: TGTGCCAGCAGTTTAGGAGGGGGTTATGAGCAGTTCTTC.

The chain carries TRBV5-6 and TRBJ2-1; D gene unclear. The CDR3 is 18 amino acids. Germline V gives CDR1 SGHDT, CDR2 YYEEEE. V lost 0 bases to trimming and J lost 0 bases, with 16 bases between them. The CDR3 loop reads CASSLDSRQLSSYNEQFF. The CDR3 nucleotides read TGTGCCAGCAGCTTGGATTCCCGACAATTAAGCTCCTACAATGAGCAGTTCTTC.

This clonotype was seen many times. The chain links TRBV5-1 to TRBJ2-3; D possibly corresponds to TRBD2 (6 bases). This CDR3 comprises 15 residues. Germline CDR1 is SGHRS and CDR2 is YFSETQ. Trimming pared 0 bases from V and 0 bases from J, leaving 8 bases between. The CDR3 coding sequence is TGCGCCAGCAGCTTGGATGGGAGGAGCACAGATACGCAGTATTTT. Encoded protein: CASSLDGRSTDTQYF. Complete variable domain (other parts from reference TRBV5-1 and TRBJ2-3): KAGVTQTPRYLIKTRGQQVTLSCSPISGHRSVSWYQQTPGQGLQFLFEYFSETQRNKGNFPGRFSGRQFSNSRSEMNVSTLELGDSALYLCASSLDGRSTDTQYFGPGTRLTVL.

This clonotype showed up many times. As DNA, the CDR3 is TGTGCCACCAGGCGGGGGGCGGACACTGAAGCTTTCTTT. Its translation: CATRRGADTEAFF. This chain connects TRBV6-1 to TRBJ1-1; possible D gene TRBD1, 6 bases. V lost 10 bases and J lost 3, with 15 bases in between. Germline V gene sequence: CDR1 MNHNS, CDR2 SASEGT. The CDR3 runs 13 residues.

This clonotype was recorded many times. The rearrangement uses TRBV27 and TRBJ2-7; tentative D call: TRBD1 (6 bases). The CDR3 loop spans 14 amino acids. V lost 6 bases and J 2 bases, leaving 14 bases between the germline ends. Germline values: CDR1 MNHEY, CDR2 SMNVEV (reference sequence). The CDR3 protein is CASSGQTMPYEQYF. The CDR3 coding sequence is TGTGCCAGCAGCGGACAGACGATGCCCTACGAGCAGTACTTC.

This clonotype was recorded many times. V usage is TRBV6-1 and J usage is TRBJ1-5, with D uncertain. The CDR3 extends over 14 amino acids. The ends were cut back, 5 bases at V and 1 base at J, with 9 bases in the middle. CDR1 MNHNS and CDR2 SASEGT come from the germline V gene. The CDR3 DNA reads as TGTGCCAGCAGTTCCGTGGGGAGCAATCAGCCCCAGCATTTT. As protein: CASSSVGSNQPQHF.

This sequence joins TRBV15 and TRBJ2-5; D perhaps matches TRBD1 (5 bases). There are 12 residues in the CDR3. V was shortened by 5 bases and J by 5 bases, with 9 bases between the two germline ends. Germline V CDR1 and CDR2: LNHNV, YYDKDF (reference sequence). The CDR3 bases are TGTGCCACCAGCTCAGGGTCCGAGACCCAGTACTTC. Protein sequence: CATSSGSETQYF.

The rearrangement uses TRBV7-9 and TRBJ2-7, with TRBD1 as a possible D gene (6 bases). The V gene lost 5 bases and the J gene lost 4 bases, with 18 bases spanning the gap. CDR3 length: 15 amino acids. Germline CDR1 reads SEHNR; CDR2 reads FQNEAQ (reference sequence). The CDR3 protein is CASSKNGQTPYEQYF. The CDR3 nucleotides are TGTGCCAGCAGCAAAAACGGACAGACCCCATACGAGCAGTACTTC.

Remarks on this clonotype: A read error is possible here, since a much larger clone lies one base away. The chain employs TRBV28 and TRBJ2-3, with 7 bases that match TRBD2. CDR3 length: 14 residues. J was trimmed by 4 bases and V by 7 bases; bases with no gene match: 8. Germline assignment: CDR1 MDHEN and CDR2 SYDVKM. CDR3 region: CASIGREASDTQYF. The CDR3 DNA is TGTGCCAGCATTGGTCGGGAGGCCTCAGATACGCAGTATTTT.

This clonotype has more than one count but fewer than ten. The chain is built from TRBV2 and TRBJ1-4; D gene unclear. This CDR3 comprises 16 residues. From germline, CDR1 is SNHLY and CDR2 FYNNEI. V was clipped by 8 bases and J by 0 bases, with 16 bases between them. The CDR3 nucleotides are TGTGCCAGCCTGCCCATACGCAGTGCAACTAATGAAAAACTGTTTTTT. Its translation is CASLPIRSATNEKLFF.

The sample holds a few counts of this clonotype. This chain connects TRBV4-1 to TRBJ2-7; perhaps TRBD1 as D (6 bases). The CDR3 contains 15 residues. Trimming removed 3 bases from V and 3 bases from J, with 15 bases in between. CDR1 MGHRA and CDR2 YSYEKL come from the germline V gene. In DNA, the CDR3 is TGCGCCAGCAGCCACCCCCCGACAGGAAACTACGAGCAGTACTTC. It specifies CASSHPPTGNYEQYF.

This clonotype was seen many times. The CDR3 spells CAISESHREPEQYF. The CDR3 DNA follows: TGTGCCATCAGTGAGTCTCATCGTGAACCTGAGCAGTACTTC. This chain links TRBV10-3 with TRBJ2-7; the D is unclear. V lost 0 bases and J lost 7, with 13 bases in between. The CDR3 loop spans 14 amino acids. Per the germline V gene, CDR1 is ENHRY and CDR2 is SYGVKD.